These 29 T cell receptor beta chains came from one sample sequenced in a study of CD8+ T cells in alopecia areata. As the sequencing template, cDNA was produced by extracting RNA and reverse transcribing it. Sequencing used immunoSEQ multiplex PCR; TCRdb keeps in-frame clones, though not all of them. The repertoire holds fewer than 200,000 clones, approximately 57% seen once, with 14% in the top ten. Noted treatment: oral pan-JAK inhibitor, 5-10 mg twice daily. Sample: CD4+ T cells sorted from blood, taken at week 24, from a patient treated with tofacitinib. These receptors all come from a human donor with alopecia areata.

Only a few counts were recorded for this clone. J is TRBJ2-2 and V is TRBV30; D perhaps matches TRBD2 (5 bases). Trimming removed 2 bases from V and 1 base from J, with 8 bases in between. This CDR3 has 14 residues. Germline V CDR1 and CDR2: GTSNPN, SVGIG (reference sequence). The CDR3 coding sequence is TGTGCCTGGAGTCTAGGAGGGAACACCGGGGAGCTGTTTTTT. Its translation is CAWSLGGNTGELFF.

The rearrangement uses TRBV6-5 and TRBJ1-1; TRBD1 aligns across 7 bases. The ends lost 8 bases at V and 6 bases at J; junction bases unmatched: 9. CDR1 is MNHEY and CDR2 is SVGAGI in the germline V gene. CDR3 length: 13 amino acids. CDR3 nucleotides: TGTGCCAGCCGTGACAGGGAGGTCGCTGAAGCTTTCTTT. This gives the protein CASRDREVAEAFF.

The genes are TRBV29-1 and TRBJ1-6; D gene uncertain. The CDR3 extends over 13 amino acids. Germline V gene sequence: CDR1 SQVTM, CDR2 ANQGSEA. With 0 bases removed from V and 7 bases from J, the gap between germline ends came to 7 bases. The DNA of the CDR3 is TGCAGCGTTGAAGATCAGCCGAATTCACCCCTCCACTTT. Translation gives CSVEDQPNSPLHF.

The V gene is TRBV25-1, the J gene TRBJ1-5; D gene unclear. Germline assignment: CDR1 MGHDK and CDR2 SYGVNS. Trimming removed 5 bases at V and 0 bases at J, with 8 bases between. The CDR3 sequence is 14 residues long. CDR3 sequence reads: CASSQTGSNQPQHF. CDR3 nucleotide sequence: TGTGCCAGCAGTCAGACCGGTAGCAATCAGCCCCAGCATTTT.

This clone was recorded a few times. The CDR3 DNA sequence: TGCGCCAGCAGCACGGTACTGAACACTGAAGCTTTCTTT. It is translated as CASSTVLNTEAFF. The V and J genes are TRBV5-1 and TRBJ1-1; D unresolved. The CDR3 is 13 amino acids. Germline-derived CDR1 and CDR2 are SGHRS and YFSETQ. Trimming pared 4 bases from V and 0 bases from J, leaving 7 bases between.

This clone has at least ten counts. This sequence joins TRBV7-9 and TRBJ1-4, with D maybe TRBD1 (6 bases). This CDR3 region has 14 residues. Germline values: CDR1 SEHNR, CDR2 FQNEAQ (reference sequence). V lost 6 bases, J lost 5 bases, and 13 bases lay in between. The CDR3 region is CASSFGQYNEKLFF. The DNA of the CDR3 is TGTGCCAGCAGTTTCGGACAGTACAATGAAAAACTGTTTTTT.

This clone was observed a single time. The CDR3 DNA reads TGTGCCAGCAGTGAAACAGAAAAACTGTTTTTT. It is translated as CASSETEKLFF. The rearrangement joins TRBV2 to TRBJ1-4; no clear D gene. Trimming cost V 2 bases and J 8 bases, with 3 bases left between them. This CDR3 region has 11 residues. The germline V gene has CDR1 SNHLY and CDR2 FYNNEI.

The rearrangement joins TRBV7-8 to TRBJ2-7; 8 nucleotides agree with TRBD2. This CDR3 comprises 15 residues. The germline gives CDR1 SGHVS, CDR2 FQNEAQ. With V trimmed by 1 base and J by 9 bases, 11 bases remained unmatched. Written as DNA, the CDR3 is TGTGCCAGCAGCTTAGTTGGCGGGGGGCCCTCCGGGCAGTACTTC. Residues: CASSLVGGGPSGQYF.

The chain carries TRBV20-1 and TRBJ2-7; D gene unclear. CDR1 and CDR2 (germline): DFQATT, SNEGSKA (reference sequence). V dropped 3 bases and J dropped 6 bases, with 9 bases sitting between them. CDR3 length: 11 residues. The CDR3 nucleotides read TGCAGTGCTAGTCTGGGGATCGAGCAGTACTTC. Protein: CSASLGIEQYF.

The V and J genes are TRBV12-5 and TRBJ2-7; D uncertain. This CDR3 has 12 residues. Per germline, CDR1 LGHNT and CDR2 FRNRAP. Trimming cost V 5 bases and J 4 bases, with 9 bases left between them. CDR3 sequence (DNA): TGTGCTAGTGGTCCCGGCAGATACGAGCAGTACTTC. Residues: CASGPGRYEQYF.

This clone is a singleton in its sample. The chain has TRBV5-1 and TRBJ2-7; 8 bases fit TRBD1. Germline-derived CDR1 and CDR2 are SGHRS and YFSETQ. V lost 5 bases and J lost 3; bases outside the gene matches: 7. This CDR3 is 14 amino acids long. CDR3 residues: CASSLITGGYEQYF. The CDR3 nucleotides are TGCGCCAGCAGTTTAATTACAGGGGGCTACGAGCAGTACTTC.

There are a few counts of this clone. The J gene is TRBJ2-3, the V gene TRBV29-1; weak D call: TRBD1 (6 bases). V lost 0 bases and J 0 bases, leaving 13 bases between the germline ends. The CDR3 totals 16 residues. Looked up from germline, CDR1 is SQVTM and CDR2 is ANQGSEA. The CDR3 here is CSVEERRGWSTDTQYF. The CDR3 DNA follows: TGCAGCGTTGAAGAACGCAGGGGTTGGAGCACAGATACGCAGTATTTT.

The CDR3 DNA sequence: TGTGCCAGCAGCCTTCCTACAGGCCTCTATGGCTACACCTTC. Translating gives CASSLPTGLYGYTF. The V and J genes are TRBV6-6 and TRBJ1-2; a weak D match, TRBD1 (5 bases). CDR1 is MNHNY, CDR2 SVGAGI, per germline (reference sequence). Trimming left V 6 bases short and J 4 bases short, with 15 bases between. The length of the CDR3 is 14 residues.

The chain has TRBV11-3 and TRBJ2-5, with D possibly being TRBD1 or TRBD2 (5 bases each). There are 15 residues in the CDR3. Germline CDR1 and CDR2: SGHNT and YENEEA. V was cut by 0 bases and J by 5 bases, with 13 bases left in between. The CDR3 protein is CASSLEGPGAETQYF. The CDR3 region has the DNA TGTGCCAGCAGCTTAGAAGGCCCCGGGGCGGAGACCCAGTACTTC. Using reference TRBV11-3 and TRBJ2-5 for the parts outside the CDR3, the full variable domain is EAGVVQSPRYKIIEKKQPVAFWCNPISGHNTLYWYLQNLGQGPELLIRYENEEAVDDSQLPKDRFSAERLKGVDSTLKIQPAELGDSAVYLCASSLEGPGAETQYFGPGTRLLVL.

This clone showed up just once. The gene calls are TRBV30 and TRBJ2-7; the match to TRBD1 covers 8 bases. J lost 2 bases, V lost 5 bases, and 5 bases had no gene match. This CDR3 comprises 13 residues. In germline, CDR1 is GTSNPN, CDR2 SVGIG (reference sequence). The CDR3 region has the DNA TGTGCCTGGGCTCGGGACAGGCCCTACGAGCAGTACTTC. Translated, it gives CAWARDRPYEQYF.

The rearrangement joins TRBV19 to TRBJ1-2; D not resolved. There are 15 residues in the CDR3. CDR1 and CDR2 from the germline V gene are LNHDA and SQIVND (reference sequence). V was shortened by 3 bases and J by 1 base, with 12 bases between the two germline ends. In DNA, the CDR3 is TGTGCCAGTAGTATTCGTCCCGGACTTAACTATGGCTACACCTTC. Its protein product is CASSIRPGLNYGYTF.

This chain joins TRBV5-1 and TRBJ2-2; maybe TRBD1 (6 bases). This CDR3 has 15 residues. Germline lookup yields CDR1 SGHRS and CDR2 YFSETQ. Trimming removed 5 bases from V and 2 bases from J, with 13 bases in between. The CDR3 reads CASRENRANTGELFF. The CDR3 DNA sequence: TGCGCCAGCAGGGAGAACAGGGCTAACACCGGGGAGCTGTTTTTT. Full variable domain (outside the CDR3, taken from reference TRBV5-1 and TRBJ2-2): KAGVTQTPRYLIKTRGQQVTLSCSPISGHRSVSWYQQTPGQGLQFLFEYFSETQRNKGNFPGRFSGRQFSNSRSEMNVSTLELGDSALYLCASRENRANTGELFFGEGSRLTVL.

The chain has TRBV30 and TRBJ1-4; D is perhaps TRBD1 (6 bases). Germline V gene lookup returns CDR1 GTSNPN and CDR2 SVGIG (reference sequence). This CDR3 comprises 16 residues. The germline V and J ends were trimmed by 0 bases and 3 bases, with 14 bases remaining between them. In DNA form, the CDR3 reads TGTGCCTGGAGTGTACGGCGGGGGGCGTCTAATGAAAAACTGTTTTTT. This codes for CAWSVRRGASNEKLFF.

The chain couples TRBV6-1 to TRBJ1-5; D call uncertain. V was trimmed by 2 bases and J by 0 bases, leaving 2 bases between them. The CDR3 runs to 13 residues. The V gene's germline CDR1 is MNHNS and CDR2 SASEGT. CDR3 amino acids: CASSERSNQPQHF. The CDR3, as DNA: TGTGCCAGCAGTGAACGTAGCAATCAGCCCCAGCATTTT.

This chain joins TRBV7-2 and TRBJ1-1, with D unresolved. Germline values: CDR1 SGHTA, CDR2 FQGNSA. The CDR3 covers 14 residues. V shed 8 bases and J shed 1 base, with 14 bases lying between them. The CDR3 bases are TGTGCCAGCCAGCTGGGTTCAGCGAACACTGAAGCTTTCTTT. Translating it yields CASQLGSANTEAFF.

This clone was picked up one time. CDR3 coding DNA: TGTGCCAGCAGCTTGATTGGGACGGAAAGCTCTGGGGCCAACGTCCTGACTTTC. This gives the protein CASSLIGTESSGANVLTF. The rearrangement uses TRBV7-6 and TRBJ2-6; D is perhaps TRBD1 or TRBD2 (5 bases each). The germline V and J ends were trimmed by 3 bases and 0 bases, with 15 bases remaining between them. This CDR3 has 18 residues. Germline V lookup: CDR1 SGHVS, CDR2 FNYEAQ.

The rearrangement links TRBV4-2 to TRBJ2-2, with 9 bases that match TRBD2. Per the germline V gene, CDR1 is LGHNA and CDR2 is YNFKEQ. J gave up 5 bases and V 4 bases, and 2 bases lay outside the gene matches. The CDR3 runs 14 residues. CDR3 sequence reads: CASSLRGGTGELFF. CDR3 DNA: TGTGCCAGCAGCCTGCGGGGGGGTACCGGGGAGCTGTTTTTT.

V and J are TRBV29-1 and TRBJ1-2, with D possibly matching TRBD1 (6 bases). CDR3 length: 14 amino acids. V was shortened by 3 bases and J by 4 bases, with 15 bases between the two germline ends. Germline V gene sequence: CDR1 SQVTM, CDR2 ANQGSEA. The CDR3 DNA is TGCAGCGTTGAGTGGGACACTTCTTTCTATGGCTACACCTTC. It codes for CSVEWDTSFYGYTF.

The chain links TRBV19 to TRBJ2-3, with 9 bases matching TRBD2. After removal of 4 bases from V and 2 bases from J, the junction contained 1 base not matched to a gene. This CDR3 contains 14 residues. The germline V gene has CDR1 LNHDA and CDR2 SQIVND (reference sequence). The CDR3 DNA reads TGTGCCAGTAGTAAGCGGGGGGACACAGATACGCAGTATTTT. Protein product: CASSKRGDTDTQYF. Full variable domain (missing parts from reference TRBV19 and TRBJ2-3): DGGITQSPKYLFRKEGQNVTLSCEQNLNHDAMYWYRQDPGQGLRLIYYSQIVNDFQKGDIAEGYSVSREKKESFPLTVTSAQKNPTAFYLCASSKRGDTDTQYFGPGTRLTVL.

This clone has ten or more counts. The chain is built from TRBV5-5 and TRBJ1-2, with D maybe TRBD1 (6 bases). Germline CDR1 is SGHKS and CDR2 is YYEKEE (reference sequence). Between the trimmed V and J ends, which lost 4 bases and 5 bases, there was a span of 9 bases. This CDR3 is built from 12 residues. CDR3 bases: TGTGCCAGCAGCCCAACAGGGTATGGCTACACCTTC. Translated, it gives CASSPTGYGYTF. Variable domain in full (rest from reference TRBV5-5 and TRBJ1-2): DAGVTQSPTHLIKTRGQQVTLRCSPISGHKSVSWYQQVLGQGPQFIFQYYEKEERGRGNFPDRFSARQFPNYSSELNVNALLLGDSALYLCASSPTGYGYTFGSGTRLTVV.

CDR3 in DNA: TGTGCCTGGAGTGTACTCAGGGGGCGGGCCAACGTCCTGACTTTC. Amino acids: CAWSVLRGRANVLTF. The chain recombines TRBV30 with TRBJ2-6, with 8 bases aligning to TRBD1. Germline CDR1 is GTSNPN and CDR2 is SVGIG (reference sequence). CDR3 size: 15 residues. Trimming cost V 0 bases and J 5 bases; bases outside gene matches: 3.

The V and J genes are TRBV29-1 and TRBJ2-5; D gene uncertain. The CDR3 is made up of 13 amino acids. V was shortened by 4 bases and J by 1 base, with 10 bases between the two germline ends. In germline, CDR1 is SQVTM, CDR2 ANQGSEA. CDR3 sequence: CSVVSDLQETQYF. CDR3 DNA sequence: TGCAGCGTTGTGAGCGACCTCCAAGAGACCCAGTACTTC.

The V gene is TRBV2, the J gene TRBJ2-1, with a possible D match to TRBD1 (6 bases). CDR3 length equals 15 residues. The V gene's germline CDR1 is SNHLY and CDR2 FYNNEI. V lost 7 bases and J lost 2, with 15 bases in between. This chain's CDR3 is CASNLGKGAYNEQFF. CDR3 sequence (DNA): TGTGCCAGCAACTTGGGAAAGGGGGCCTACAATGAGCAGTTCTTC.

This clone has a handful of counts. The V call is TRBV4-1, the J call TRBJ2-7, with D tentatively TRBD1 (5 bases). The CDR3 is 13 amino acids. Germline V gives CDR1 MGHRA, CDR2 YSYEKL. The V gene lost 8 bases and the J gene lost 3 bases, with 14 bases spanning the gap. CDR3 loop: CASALTENYEQYF. The CDR3 bases are TGCGCCAGCGCCCTGACAGAGAACTACGAGCAGTACTTC.